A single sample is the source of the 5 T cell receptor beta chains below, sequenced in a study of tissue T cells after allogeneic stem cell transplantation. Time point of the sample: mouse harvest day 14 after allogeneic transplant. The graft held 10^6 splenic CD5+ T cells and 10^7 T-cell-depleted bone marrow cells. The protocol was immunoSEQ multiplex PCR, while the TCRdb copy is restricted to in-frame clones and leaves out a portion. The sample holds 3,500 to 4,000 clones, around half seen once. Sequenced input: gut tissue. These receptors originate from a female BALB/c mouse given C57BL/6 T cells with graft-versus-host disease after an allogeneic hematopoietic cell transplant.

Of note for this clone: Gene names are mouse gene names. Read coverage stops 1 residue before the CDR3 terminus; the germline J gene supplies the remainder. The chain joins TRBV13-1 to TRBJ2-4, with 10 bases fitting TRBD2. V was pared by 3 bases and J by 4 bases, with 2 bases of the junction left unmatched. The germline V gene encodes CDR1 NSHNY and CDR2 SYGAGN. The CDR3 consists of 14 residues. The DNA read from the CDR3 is TGTGCCAGCAGTGGAGGACTGGGGGAAAACACCTTGTAC. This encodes CASSGGLGENTLY. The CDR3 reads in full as CASSGGLGENTLYF.

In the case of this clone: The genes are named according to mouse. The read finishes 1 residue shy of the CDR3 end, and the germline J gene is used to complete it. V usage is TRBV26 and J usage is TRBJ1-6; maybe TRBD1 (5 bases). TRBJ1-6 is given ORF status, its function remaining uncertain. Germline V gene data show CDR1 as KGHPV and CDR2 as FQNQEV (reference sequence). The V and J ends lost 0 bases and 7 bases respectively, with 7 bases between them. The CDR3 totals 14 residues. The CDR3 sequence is CASSLSRGNSPLYF. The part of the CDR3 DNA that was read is TGTGCCAGCAGTCTGTCGAGGGGAAATTCGCCCCTCTAC.

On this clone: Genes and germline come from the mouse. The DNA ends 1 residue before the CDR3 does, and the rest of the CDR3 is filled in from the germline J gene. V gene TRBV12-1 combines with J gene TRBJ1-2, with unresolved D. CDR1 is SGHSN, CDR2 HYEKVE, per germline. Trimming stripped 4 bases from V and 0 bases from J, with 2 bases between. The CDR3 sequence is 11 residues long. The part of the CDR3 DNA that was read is TGTGCCAGCTCCTCAAACTCCGACTACACC. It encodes CASSSNSDYT. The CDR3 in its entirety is CASSSNSDYTF.

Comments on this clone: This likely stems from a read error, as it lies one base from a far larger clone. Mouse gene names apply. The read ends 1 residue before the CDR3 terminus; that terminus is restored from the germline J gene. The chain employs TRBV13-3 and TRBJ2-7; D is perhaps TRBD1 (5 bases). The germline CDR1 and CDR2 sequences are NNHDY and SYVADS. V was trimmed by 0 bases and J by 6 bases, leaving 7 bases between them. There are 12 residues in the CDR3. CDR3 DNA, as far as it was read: TGTGCCAGCAGTGATGGACAGTCTGAACAGTAC. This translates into CASSDGQSEQY. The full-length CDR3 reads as CASSDGQSEQYF.

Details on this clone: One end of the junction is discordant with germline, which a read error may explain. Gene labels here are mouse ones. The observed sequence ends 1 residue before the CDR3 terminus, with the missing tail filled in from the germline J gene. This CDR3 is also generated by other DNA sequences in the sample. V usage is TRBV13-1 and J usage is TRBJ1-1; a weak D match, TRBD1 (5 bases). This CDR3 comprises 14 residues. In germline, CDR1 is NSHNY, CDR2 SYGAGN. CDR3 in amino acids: CASSESTENTEVFF. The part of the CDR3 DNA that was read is TGCGCCAGCAGTGAATCGACAGAAAACACAGAAGTCTTC.